This T cell receptor beta chain stems from a study of blood T cell repertoires in COVID-19. The junction had 10 bases not matched to a gene; V was cut back by 2 bases and J by 6 bases. Germline values: CDR1 MNHEY, CDR2 SMNVEV (reference sequence). The CDR3 is made up of 17 amino acids. In the source study's methods: For nucleated cells, counts were estimated from reference gene primer amplification. Sequenced by immunoSEQ multiplex PCR; TCRdb stores in-frame clones only, minus some. V, J and clone size reflect that table, while D and trimming were determined from the DNA. Among some 87,000 clones listed, about 84% were seen once.

The TCR sequence derives from a human donor in a cohort sampled during active COVID-19. The rearrangement links TRBV27 to TRBJ2-2; TRBD1 agrees at 9 bases. Material for sequencing was peripheral blood. The CDR3 protein is CASSLGHRGRRPGELFF. The DNA of the CDR3 is TGTGCCAGCAGTTTAGGGCACAGGGGGCGAAGGCCCGGGGAGCTGTTTTTT.